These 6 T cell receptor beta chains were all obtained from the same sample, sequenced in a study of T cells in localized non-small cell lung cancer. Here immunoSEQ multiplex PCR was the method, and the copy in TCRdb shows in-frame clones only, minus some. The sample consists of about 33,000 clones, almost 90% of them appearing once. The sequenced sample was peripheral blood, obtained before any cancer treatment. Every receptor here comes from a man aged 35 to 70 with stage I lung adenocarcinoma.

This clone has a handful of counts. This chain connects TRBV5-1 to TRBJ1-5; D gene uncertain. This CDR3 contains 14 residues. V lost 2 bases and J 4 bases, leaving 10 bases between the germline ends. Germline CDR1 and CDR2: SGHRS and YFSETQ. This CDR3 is CASSLGQANQPQHF. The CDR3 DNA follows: TGCGCCAGCAGCTTAGGCCAGGCGAATCAGCCCCAGCATTTT.

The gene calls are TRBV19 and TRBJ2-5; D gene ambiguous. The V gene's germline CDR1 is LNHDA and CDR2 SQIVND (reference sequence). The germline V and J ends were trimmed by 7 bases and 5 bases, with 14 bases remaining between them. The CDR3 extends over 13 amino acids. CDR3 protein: CASKELNRETQYF. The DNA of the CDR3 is TGTGCCAGTAAGGAGCTTAATCGGGAGACCCAGTACTTC. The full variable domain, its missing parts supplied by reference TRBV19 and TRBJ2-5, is DGGITQSPKYLFRKEGQNVTLSCEQNLNHDAMYWYRQDPGQGLRLIYYSQIVNDFQKGDIAEGYSVSREKKESFPLTVTSAQKNPTAFYLCASKELNRETQYFGPGTRLLVL.

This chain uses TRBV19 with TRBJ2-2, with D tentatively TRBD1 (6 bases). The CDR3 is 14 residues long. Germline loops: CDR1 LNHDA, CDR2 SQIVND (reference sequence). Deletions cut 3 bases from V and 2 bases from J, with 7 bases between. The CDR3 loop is CASSMGANTGELFF. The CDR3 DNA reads TGTGCCAGTAGTATGGGGGCCAACACCGGGGAGCTGTTTTTT.

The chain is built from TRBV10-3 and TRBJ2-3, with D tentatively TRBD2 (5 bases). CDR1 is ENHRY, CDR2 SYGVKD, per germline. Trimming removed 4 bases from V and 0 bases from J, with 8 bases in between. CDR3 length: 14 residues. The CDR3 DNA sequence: TGTGCCATCAGTGGCGGGTCTAGCACAGATACGCAGTATTTT. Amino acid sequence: CAISGGSSTDTQYF.

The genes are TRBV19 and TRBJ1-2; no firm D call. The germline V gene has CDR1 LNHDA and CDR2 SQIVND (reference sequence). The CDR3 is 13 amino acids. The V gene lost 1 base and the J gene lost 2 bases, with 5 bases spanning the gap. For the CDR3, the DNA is TGTGCCAGTAGTATAGGGATGAACTATGGCTACACCTTC. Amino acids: CASSIGMNYGYTF.

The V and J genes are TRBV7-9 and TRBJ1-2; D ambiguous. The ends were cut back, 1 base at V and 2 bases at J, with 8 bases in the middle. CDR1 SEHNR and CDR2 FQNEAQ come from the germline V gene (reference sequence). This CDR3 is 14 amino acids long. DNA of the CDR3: TGTGCCAGCAGCTTAGTTGACACCAACTATGGCTACACCTTC. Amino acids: CASSLVDTNYGYTF.